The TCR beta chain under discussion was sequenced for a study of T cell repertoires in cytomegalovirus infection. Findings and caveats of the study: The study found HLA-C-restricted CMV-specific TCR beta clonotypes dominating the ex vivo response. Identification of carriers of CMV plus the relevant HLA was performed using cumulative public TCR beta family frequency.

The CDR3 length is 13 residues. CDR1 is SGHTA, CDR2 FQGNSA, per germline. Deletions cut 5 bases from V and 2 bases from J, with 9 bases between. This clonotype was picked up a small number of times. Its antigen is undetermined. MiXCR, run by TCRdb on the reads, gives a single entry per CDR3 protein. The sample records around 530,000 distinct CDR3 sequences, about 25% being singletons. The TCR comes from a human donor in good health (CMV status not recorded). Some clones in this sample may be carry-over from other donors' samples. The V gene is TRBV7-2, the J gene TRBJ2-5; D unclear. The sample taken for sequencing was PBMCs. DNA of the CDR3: TGTGCCAGCAGCGTACAGCTACAAGAGACCCAGTACTTC. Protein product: CASSVQLQETQYF. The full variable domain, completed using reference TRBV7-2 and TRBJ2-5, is GAGVSQSPSNKVTEKGKDVELRCDPISGHTALYWYRQSLGQGLEFLIYFQGNSAPDKSGLPSDRFSAERTGGSVSTLTIQRTQQEDSAVYLCASSVQLQETQYFGPGTRLLVL.